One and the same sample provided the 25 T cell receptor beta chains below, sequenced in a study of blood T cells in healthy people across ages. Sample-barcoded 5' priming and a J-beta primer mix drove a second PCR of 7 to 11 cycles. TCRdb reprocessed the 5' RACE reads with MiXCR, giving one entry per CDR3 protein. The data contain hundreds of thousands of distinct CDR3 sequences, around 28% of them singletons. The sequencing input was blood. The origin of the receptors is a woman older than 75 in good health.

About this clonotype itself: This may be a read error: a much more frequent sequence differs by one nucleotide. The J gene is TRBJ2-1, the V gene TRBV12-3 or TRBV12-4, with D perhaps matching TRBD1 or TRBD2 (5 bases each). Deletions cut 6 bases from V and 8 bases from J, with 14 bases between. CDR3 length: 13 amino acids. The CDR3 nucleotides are TGTGCCAGCAGGACCGGGACCCACGATGAGCAGTTCTTC. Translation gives CASRTGTHDEQFF.

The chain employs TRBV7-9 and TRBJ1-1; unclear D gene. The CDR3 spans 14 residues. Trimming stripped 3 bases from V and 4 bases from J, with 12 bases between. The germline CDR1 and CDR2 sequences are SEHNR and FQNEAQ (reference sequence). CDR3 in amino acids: CASSFRSSATEAFF. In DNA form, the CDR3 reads TGTGCCAGCAGCTTTAGGTCGTCGGCCACTGAAGCTTTCTTT.

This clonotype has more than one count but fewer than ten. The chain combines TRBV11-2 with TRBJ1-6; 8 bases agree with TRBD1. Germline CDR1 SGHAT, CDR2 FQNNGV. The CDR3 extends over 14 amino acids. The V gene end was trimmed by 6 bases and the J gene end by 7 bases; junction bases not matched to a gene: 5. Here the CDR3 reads CASSWDRSNSPLHF. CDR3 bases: TGTGCCAGCAGTTGGGACAGGAGCAATTCACCCCTCCACTTT.

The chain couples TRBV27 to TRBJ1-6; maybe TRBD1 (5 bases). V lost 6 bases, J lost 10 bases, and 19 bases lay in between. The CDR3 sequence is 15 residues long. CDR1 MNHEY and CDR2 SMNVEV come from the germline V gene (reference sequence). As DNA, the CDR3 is TGTGCCAGCAGACCCCTGGAGGGGCCTTCCTCACCCCTCCACTTT. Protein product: CASRPLEGPSSPLHF.

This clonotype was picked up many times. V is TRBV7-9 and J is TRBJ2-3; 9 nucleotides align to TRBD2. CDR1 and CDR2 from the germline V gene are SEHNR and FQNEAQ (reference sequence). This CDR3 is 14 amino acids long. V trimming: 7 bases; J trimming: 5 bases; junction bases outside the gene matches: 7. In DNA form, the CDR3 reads TGTGCCAGCACTTCTAGCGGGGCAGGAGATACGCAGTATTTT. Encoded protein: CASTSSGAGDTQYF.

CDR3 nucleotides: TGTGCCAGCAGACGACAGCTCTCTGGAAACACCATATATTTT. Translated: CASRRQLSGNTIYF. The chain uses TRBV6-2 or TRBV6-3 and TRBJ1-3; weak D call: TRBD1 (5 bases). CDR3 length: 14 amino acids. Germline CDR1 and CDR2: MNHEY and SVGEGT. With 6 bases removed from V and 0 bases from J, the gap between germline ends came to 9 bases.

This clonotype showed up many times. The CDR3 DNA follows: TGCGCCAGCAGTGAGTCAAGCCTAGCGGGGAACACAGATACGCAGTATTTT. Translating gives CASSESSLAGNTDTQYF. V usage is TRBV10-2 and J usage is TRBJ2-3; 9 nucleotides agree with TRBD2. Unmatched junction bases numbered 6, after V lost 0 bases and J lost 2 bases. Germline CDR1 WSHSY, CDR2 SAAADI. The CDR3 has 17 amino acids.

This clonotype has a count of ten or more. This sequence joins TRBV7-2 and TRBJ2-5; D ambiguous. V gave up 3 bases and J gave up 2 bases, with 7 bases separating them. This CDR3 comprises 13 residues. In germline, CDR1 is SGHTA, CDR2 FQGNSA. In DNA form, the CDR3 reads TGTGCCAGCAGCTTTCCCGTACAAGAGACCCAGTACTTC. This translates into CASSFPVQETQYF.

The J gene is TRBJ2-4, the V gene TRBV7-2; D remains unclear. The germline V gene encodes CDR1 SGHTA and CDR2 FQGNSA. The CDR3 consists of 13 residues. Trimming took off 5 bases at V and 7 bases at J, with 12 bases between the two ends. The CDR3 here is CASSHTQGNIQYF. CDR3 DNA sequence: TGTGCCAGCAGCCACACTCAAGGGAACATTCAGTACTTC.

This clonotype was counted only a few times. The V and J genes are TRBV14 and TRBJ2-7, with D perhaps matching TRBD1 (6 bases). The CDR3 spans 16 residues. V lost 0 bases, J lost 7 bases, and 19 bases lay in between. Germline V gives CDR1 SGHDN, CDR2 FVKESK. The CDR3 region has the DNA TGTGCCAGCAGCCAAGACGCGGCAGGGGAGAGGAATGAGCAGTACTTC. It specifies CASSQDAAGERNEQYF. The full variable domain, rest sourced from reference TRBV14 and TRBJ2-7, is EAGVTQFPSHSVIEKGQTVTLRCDPISGHDNLYWYRRVMGKEIKFLLHFVKESKQDESGMPNNRFLAERTGGTYSTLKVQPAELEDSGVYFCASSQDAAGERNEQYFGPGTRLTVT.

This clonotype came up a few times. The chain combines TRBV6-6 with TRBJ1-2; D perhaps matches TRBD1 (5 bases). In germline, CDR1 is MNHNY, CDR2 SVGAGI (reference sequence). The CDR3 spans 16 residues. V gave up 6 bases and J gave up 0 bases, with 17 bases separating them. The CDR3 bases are TGTGCCAGCAGCTCCCTTAAGGGGCGGGCTAACTATGGCTACACCTTC. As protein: CASSSLKGRANYGYTF.

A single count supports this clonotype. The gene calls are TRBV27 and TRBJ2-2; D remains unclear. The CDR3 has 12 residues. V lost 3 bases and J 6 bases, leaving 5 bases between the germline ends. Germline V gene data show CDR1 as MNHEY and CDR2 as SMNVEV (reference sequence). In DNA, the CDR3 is TGTGCCAGCAGTTTTCCCGCCGGGGAGCTGTTTTTT. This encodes CASSFPAGELFF.

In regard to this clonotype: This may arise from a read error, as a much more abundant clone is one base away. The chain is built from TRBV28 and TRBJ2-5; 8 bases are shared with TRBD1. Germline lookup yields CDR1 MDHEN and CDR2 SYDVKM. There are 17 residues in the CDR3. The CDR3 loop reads CVSSLNRPGGAGETQYF. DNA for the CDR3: TGTGTCAGCAGTTTAAACAGGCCAGGGGGCGCGGGAGAGACCCAGTACTTC.

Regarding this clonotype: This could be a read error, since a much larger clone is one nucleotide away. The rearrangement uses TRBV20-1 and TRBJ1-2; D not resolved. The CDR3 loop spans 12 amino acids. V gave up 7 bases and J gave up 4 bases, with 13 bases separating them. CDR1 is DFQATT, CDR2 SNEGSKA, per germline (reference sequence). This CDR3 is CSVSGGLYGYTF. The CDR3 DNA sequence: TGCAGTGTTAGCGGCGGCCTCTATGGCTACACCTTC.

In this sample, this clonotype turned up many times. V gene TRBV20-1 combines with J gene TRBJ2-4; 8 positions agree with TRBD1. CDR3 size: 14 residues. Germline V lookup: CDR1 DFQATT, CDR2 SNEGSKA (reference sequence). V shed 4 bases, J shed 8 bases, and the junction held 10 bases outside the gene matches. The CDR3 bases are TGCAGTGCTATGGCCCGACAGGGGATGTACATTCAGTACTTC. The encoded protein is CSAMARQGMYIQYF.

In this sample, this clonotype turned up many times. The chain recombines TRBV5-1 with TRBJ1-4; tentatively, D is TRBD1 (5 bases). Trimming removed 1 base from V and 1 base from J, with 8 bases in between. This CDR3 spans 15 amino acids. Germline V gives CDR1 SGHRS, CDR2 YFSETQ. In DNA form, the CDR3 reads TGCGCCAGCAGCTTGTATGGGGGAACTAATGAAAAACTGTTTTTT. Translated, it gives CASSLYGGTNEKLFF.

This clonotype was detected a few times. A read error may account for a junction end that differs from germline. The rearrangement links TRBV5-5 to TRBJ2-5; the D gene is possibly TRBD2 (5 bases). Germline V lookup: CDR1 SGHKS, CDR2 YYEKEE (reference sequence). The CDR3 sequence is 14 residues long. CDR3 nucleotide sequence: TGTGCCTGCAGCTTGGAAGAGGGTCGCAATGAGCAGTACTTC. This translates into CACSLEEGRNEQYF.

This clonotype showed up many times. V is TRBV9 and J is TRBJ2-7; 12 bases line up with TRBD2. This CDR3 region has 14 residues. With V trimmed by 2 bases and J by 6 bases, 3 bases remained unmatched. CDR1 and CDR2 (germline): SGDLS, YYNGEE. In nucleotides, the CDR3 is TGTGCCAGCAGCGTGACTAGCGGGGGCGTCGAGCAGTACTTC. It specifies CASSVTSGGVEQYF.

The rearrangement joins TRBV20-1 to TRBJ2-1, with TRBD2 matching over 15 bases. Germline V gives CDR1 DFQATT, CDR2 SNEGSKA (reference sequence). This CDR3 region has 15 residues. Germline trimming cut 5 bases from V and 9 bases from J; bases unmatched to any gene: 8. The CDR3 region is CSALAGLAGGLEQFF. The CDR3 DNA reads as TGCAGTGCTCTAGCCGGACTAGCGGGAGGGCTTGAGCAGTTCTTC.

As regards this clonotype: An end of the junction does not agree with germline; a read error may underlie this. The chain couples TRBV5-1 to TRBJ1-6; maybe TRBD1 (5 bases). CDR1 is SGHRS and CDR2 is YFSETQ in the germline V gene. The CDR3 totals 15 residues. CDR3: CACSLELAQGSPLHF. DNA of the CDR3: TGCGCCTGCAGCTTGGAGCTGGCCCAGGGATCACCCCTCCACTTT.

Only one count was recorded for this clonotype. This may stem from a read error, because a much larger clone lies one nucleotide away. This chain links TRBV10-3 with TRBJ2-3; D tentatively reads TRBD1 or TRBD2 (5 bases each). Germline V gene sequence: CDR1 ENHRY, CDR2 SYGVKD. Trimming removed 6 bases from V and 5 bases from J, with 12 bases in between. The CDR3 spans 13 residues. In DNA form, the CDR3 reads TGTGCCATCAGGAGGGGCCTTAGAGATACGCAGTATTTT. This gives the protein CAIRRGLRDTQYF.

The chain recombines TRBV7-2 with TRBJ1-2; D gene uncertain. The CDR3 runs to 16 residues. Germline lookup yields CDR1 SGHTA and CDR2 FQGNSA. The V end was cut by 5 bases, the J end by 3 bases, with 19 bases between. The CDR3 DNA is TGTGCCAGCAGCCCTCTGTCGGGCAGTTCCTACTATGGCTACACCTTC. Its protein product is CASSPLSGSSYYGYTF.

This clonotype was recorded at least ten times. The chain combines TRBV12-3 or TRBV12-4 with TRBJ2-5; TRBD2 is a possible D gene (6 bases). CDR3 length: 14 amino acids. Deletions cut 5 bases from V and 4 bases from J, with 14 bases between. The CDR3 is CASSPRLVGETQYF. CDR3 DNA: TGTGCCAGCAGTCCCCGACTAGTTGGAGAGACCCAGTACTTC.

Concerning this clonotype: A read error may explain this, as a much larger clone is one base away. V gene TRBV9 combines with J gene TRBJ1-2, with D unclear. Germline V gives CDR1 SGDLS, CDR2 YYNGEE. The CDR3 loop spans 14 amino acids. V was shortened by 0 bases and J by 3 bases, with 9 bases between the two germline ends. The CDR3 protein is CASSVGEGYYGYTF. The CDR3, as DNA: TGTGCCAGCAGCGTAGGGGAGGGATACTATGGCTACACCTTC. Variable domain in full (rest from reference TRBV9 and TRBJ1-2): DSGVTQTPKHLITATGQRVTLRCSPRSGDLSVYWYQQSLDQGLQFLIQYYNGEERAKGNILERFSAQQFPDLHSELNLSSLELGDSALYFCASSVGEGYYGYTFGSGTRLTVV.

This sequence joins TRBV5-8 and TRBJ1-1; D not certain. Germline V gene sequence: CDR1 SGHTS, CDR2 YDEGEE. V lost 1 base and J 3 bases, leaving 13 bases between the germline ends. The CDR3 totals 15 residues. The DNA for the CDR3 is TGTGCCAGCAGCTTGCAGACAACGCCCGACACTGAAGCTTTCTTT. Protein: CASSLQTTPDTEAFF.